A single sample is the source of the 18 T cell receptor beta chains below, sequenced in a study of T-cell memory formation after mild COVID-19. From the 5' RACE reads, TCRdb called clonotypes with MiXCR, one entry per CDR3 protein. This sample has roughly 500,000 distinct CDR3 sequences, with just over 20% found just once. What was sequenced was PBMCs or a T cell subset sorted from them (not recorded which). The source is an adult woman who had mild COVID-19 (a few samples of this study predate the infection). Cell type and time point are not known.

The V gene is TRBV7-6, the J gene TRBJ2-3; the D call may be TRBD1 or TRBD2 (6 bases each). Trimming shortened V by 5 bases and J by 3 bases, and 24 bases separated the two germline ends. Germline values: CDR1 SGHVS, CDR2 FNYEAQ. The CDR3 contains 18 residues. CDR3 sequence: CASSPGERTGRRTDTQYF. CDR3 nucleotides: TGTGCCAGCAGCCCTGGAGAACGTACAGGGAGGAGGACAGATACGCAGTATTTT.

The chain recombines TRBV24-1 with TRBJ2-3, with a weak D call TRBD1 (5 bases). The CDR3 is made up of 14 amino acids. CDR1 KGHDR and CDR2 SFDVKD come from the germline V gene. The V end lost 6 bases, the J end lost 2 bases, and 11 bases lay between the germline ends. The CDR3 protein is CATSLTATTDTQYF. CDR3 coding DNA: TGTGCCACCAGTTTGACAGCTACCACAGATACGCAGTATTTT.

The chain combines TRBV6-6 with TRBJ2-3, with D possibly TRBD2 on 6 matching bases. Germline V gene lookup returns CDR1 MNHNY and CDR2 SVGAGI (reference sequence). Trimming shortened V by 7 bases and J by 2 bases, and 16 bases separated the two germline ends. The CDR3 sequence is 15 residues long. The CDR3 region is CASTDVGGSTDTQYF. CDR3 bases: TGTGCCAGCACCGATGTCGGGGGATCCACAGATACGCAGTATTTT.

The chain combines TRBV25-1 with TRBJ1-2; D is uncertain. The CDR3 extends over 14 amino acids. Trimming pared 2 bases from V and 1 base from J, leaving 8 bases between. In germline, CDR1 is MGHDK, CDR2 SYGVNS. The CDR3, as DNA: TGTGCCAGCAGTGAAGTAGACCTTAACTATGGCTACACCTTC. Protein: CASSEVDLNYGYTF.

V is TRBV29-1 and J is TRBJ1-1, with 11 bases aligning to TRBD1. The germline V gene has CDR1 SQVTM and CDR2 ANQGSEA. This CDR3 has 13 residues. V was clipped by 5 bases and J by 5 bases; unmatched bases: 4. The CDR3 region has the DNA TGCAGCGTTAGGACAGGGGGCTTGACTGAAGCTTTCTTT. Translation gives CSVRTGGLTEAFF. The full variable domain, completed using reference TRBV29-1 and TRBJ1-1, is SAVISQKPSRDICQRGTSLTIQCQVDSQVTMMFWYRQQPGQSLTLIATANQGSEATYESGFVIDKFPISRPNLTFSTLTVSNMSPEDSSIYLCSVRTGGLTEAFFGQGTRLTVV.

The chain has TRBV24-1 and TRBJ2-3, with D possibly matching TRBD1 (5 bases). V lost 4 bases to trimming and J lost 3 bases, with 10 bases between them. The CDR3 covers 14 residues. Germline V lookup: CDR1 KGHDR, CDR2 SFDVKD. The CDR3 sequence is CATSDFQGTDTQYF. The CDR3 nucleotides read TGTGCCACCAGTGACTTCCAGGGAACAGATACGCAGTATTTT.

This clonotype showed up just a few times. The chain links TRBV20-1 to TRBJ2-5; 11 bases line up with TRBD2. CDR3 length: 13 amino acids. V lost 5 bases and J lost 5; bases outside the gene matches: 4. Germline values: CDR1 DFQATT, CDR2 SNEGSKA (reference sequence). CDR3 nucleotides: TGCAGTGCTCCTAGCGGGGGGCTGGAGACCCAGTACTTC. It specifies CSAPSGGLETQYF.

This chain links TRBV12-3 or TRBV12-4 with TRBJ2-3; 7 bases match TRBD1. The CDR3 has 14 residues. Trimming removed 5 bases from V and 5 bases from J; junction bases left unmatched: 7. CDR3 in DNA: TGTGCCAGCAGTATAGGACAGGATCGAGATACGCAGTATTTT. It is translated as CASSIGQDRDTQYF.

The chain recombines TRBV12-3 or TRBV12-4 with TRBJ1-2; 7 bases line up with TRBD1. This CDR3 contains 14 residues. The J segment lost 4 bases and the V segment lost 5 bases, leaving 7 bases of the junction unmatched. DNA for the CDR3: TGTGCCAGCAGTGAAGGGGGCGCTGGCTATGGCTACACCTTC. Amino acid sequence: CASSEGGAGYGYTF.

This clonotype was observed a few times. CDR3 region: CASSPLRGTDTQYF. As DNA, the CDR3 is TGTGCCAGCTCCCCCCTCCGGGGCACAGATACGCAGTATTTT. The V and J genes are TRBV18 and TRBJ2-3; D gene ambiguous. The V end lost 6 bases, the J end lost 1 base, and 11 bases lay between the germline ends. The CDR3 extends over 14 amino acids. CDR1 and CDR2 (germline): KGHSH, LQKENI.

The rearrangement uses TRBV5-1 and TRBJ2-1; a weak D match, TRBD2 (5 bases). V was clipped by 4 bases and J by 4 bases, with 15 bases between them. CDR3 size: 15 residues. Germline V gene lookup returns CDR1 SGHRS and CDR2 YFSETQ. CDR3 in DNA: TGCGCCAGCAGCCCGGACTCAGTGGGGTACAATGAGCAGTTCTTC. It yields the protein CASSPDSVGYNEQFF. The full variable domain, in which reference TRBV5-1 and TRBJ2-1 provide the parts outside the CDR3, is KAGVTQTPRYLIKTRGQQVTLSCSPISGHRSVSWYQQTPGQGLQFLFEYFSETQRNKGNFPGRFSGRQFSNSRSEMNVSTLELGDSALYLCASSPDSVGYNEQFFGPGTRLTVL.

The chain carries TRBV12-3 or TRBV12-4 and TRBJ2-2, with TRBD2 matching over 8 bases. V dropped 4 bases and J dropped 6; count of bases not matched to a gene: 7. This CDR3 comprises 15 residues. CDR3 amino acids: CASSSGGGFAGELFF. The CDR3, as DNA: TGTGCCAGCAGTTCCGGGGGGGGCTTCGCCGGGGAGCTGTTTTTT.

This clonotype showed up many times. The chain is built from TRBV7-8 and TRBJ2-7; D not resolved. Germline loops: CDR1 SGHVS, CDR2 FQNEAQ. The CDR3 loop spans 15 amino acids. V was shortened by 5 bases and J by 0 bases, with 14 bases between the two germline ends. This CDR3 is CASSPTGLYSYEQYF. CDR3 DNA sequence: TGTGCCAGCAGCCCTACCGGGCTATACTCCTACGAGCAGTACTTC. Supplemented by reference TRBV7-8 and TRBJ2-7, the full variable domain reads GAGVSQSPRYKVAKRGQDVALRCDPISGHVSLFWYQQALGQGPEFLTYFQNEAQLDKSGLPSDRFFAERPEGSVSTLKIQRTQQEDSAVYLCASSPTGLYSYEQYFGPGTRLTVT.

The chain employs TRBV20-1 and TRBJ2-2; D unclear. The V and J ends lost 6 bases and 6 bases respectively, with 20 bases between them. This CDR3 contains 15 residues. Germline loops: CDR1 DFQATT, CDR2 SNEGSKA (reference sequence). Written as DNA, the CDR3 is TGCAGTGCCCAAGTTAGTAGACCTGTACCCGGGGAGCTGTTTTTT. It yields the protein CSAQVSRPVPGELFF.

V gene TRBV6-5 combines with J gene TRBJ2-1, with 9 bases fitting TRBD2. V lost 2 bases and J lost 6; bases outside the gene matches: 8. The CDR3 has 16 amino acids. Germline loops: CDR1 MNHEY, CDR2 SVGAGI. CDR3 in amino acids: CASSYGASGTLNEQFF. In nucleotides, the CDR3 is TGTGCCAGCAGTTACGGCGCTAGCGGGACCCTCAATGAGCAGTTCTTC.

The chain joins TRBV20-1 to TRBJ2-3; D uncertain. V gave up 1 base and J gave up 3 bases, with 8 bases separating them. The CDR3 length is 13 residues. Germline assignment: CDR1 DFQATT and CDR2 SNEGSKA (reference sequence). The CDR3 nucleotides are TGCAGTGCTAGAGTACCTAGAACAGATACGCAGTATTTT. It specifies CSARVPRTDTQYF.

This clonotype was observed a few times. The rearrangement joins TRBV6-4 to TRBJ2-1; 13 bases are a match to TRBD2. The CDR3 is 16 residues long. Germline CDR1 reads MRHNA; CDR2 reads SNTAGT. V lost 3 bases to trimming and J lost 8 bases; unmatched junction nucleotides: 7. The CDR3 coding sequence is TGTGCCAGCAGTGAATCCACTAGCGGGGGGGCATATGAGCAGTTCTTC. Protein product: CASSESTSGGAYEQFF.

This clonotype was counted ten times or more. V and J are TRBV20-1 and TRBJ2-7, with D perhaps matching TRBD1 (5 bases). CDR3 length: 13 residues. The V gene's germline CDR1 is DFQATT and CDR2 SNEGSKA (reference sequence). V was shortened by 3 bases and J by 2 bases, with 11 bases between the two germline ends. The CDR3 protein is CSASHRIPYEQYF. Written as DNA, the CDR3 is TGCAGTGCTAGTCACAGGATTCCCTACGAGCAGTACTTC.